The rows below give T cell receptor beta chains drawn from one sample of a study of cytomegalovirus exposure and HLA in healthy donors. Produced via immunoSEQ multiplex PCR; TCRdb's table is partial and in-frame only. The table for this sample gives approximately 120,000 clones. The sample taken for sequencing was PBMCs. Receptors originate from a man in his late teens or twenties in good health and CMV-seronegative. Each CDR3 is given with its conserved first and last residue. Fields, in order: D gene, V gene, J gene, CDR3 DNA, CDR3 protein. The D gene is left open where the match is weak.

d_call: NA; v_call: TRBV20-1; j_call: TRBJ1-1; cdr3_nt: TGCAGTGCGTCCCTACTTCATGAAGCTTTCTTT; cdr3_aa: CSASLLHEAFF
d_call: TRBD2; v_call: TRBV10-2; j_call: TRBJ2-2; cdr3_nt: TGCGCCAGCACCCGAACCCTTAGCGGGACGAACACCGGGGAGCTGTTTTTT; cdr3_aa: CASTRTLSGTNTGELFF
d_call: NA; v_call: TRBV4-2; j_call: TRBJ1-5; cdr3_nt: TGTGCCAGCAGCCAATATATACAGGGTAATCAGCCCCAGCATTTT; cdr3_aa: CASSQYIQGNQPQHF
d_call: NA; v_call: TRBV5-4; j_call: TRBJ2-2; cdr3_nt: TGTGCCAGCAGCTCTAGTCTTTGGCGGGACGACACCGGGGAGCTGTTTTTT; cdr3_aa: CASSSSLWRDDTGELFF
d_call: TRBD1; v_call: TRBV6-1; j_call: TRBJ1-2; cdr3_nt: TGTGCCAGCAGTGAAAGCAGGGGGCTATATGGCTACACCTTC; cdr3_aa: CASSESRGLYGYTF
d_call: NA; v_call: TRBV6-1; j_call: TRBJ2-1; cdr3_nt: TGTGCCAGCAGTGAAGCTTATAGTGAGCAGTTCTTC; cdr3_aa: CASSEAYSEQFF
d_call: TRBD2; v_call: TRBV7-9; j_call: TRBJ2-1; cdr3_nt: TGTGCCAGCAGTTATAGCGGGAGTTCCTACAATGAGCAGTTCTTC; cdr3_aa: CASSYSGSSYNEQFF
d_call: TRBD2; v_call: TRBV9; j_call: TRBJ2-3; cdr3_nt: TGTGCCAGCAGCGTAGCTAGCGGGAGGGCCGGGGATACGCAGTATTTT; cdr3_aa: CASSVASGRAGDTQYF
d_call: NA; v_call: TRBV28; j_call: TRBJ1-1; cdr3_nt: TGTGCCAGCAGTTTATTTAATGAAGCTTTCTTT; cdr3_aa: CASSLFNEAFF
d_call: NA; v_call: TRBV14; j_call: TRBJ1-2; cdr3_nt: TGTGCCAGCAGCCAAGTCGGCCAGGGAGGGGTCGGCTACACCTTC; cdr3_aa: CASSQVGQGGVGYTF
d_call: NA; v_call: TRBV29-1; j_call: TRBJ2-1; cdr3_nt: TGCAGCGTTGAGATTGGGGGCCCCGGGTCGTTGGGTGAGCAGTTCTTC; cdr3_aa: CSVEIGGPGSLGEQFF
d_call: NA; v_call: TRBV5-1; j_call: TRBJ1-2; cdr3_nt: TGCGCCAGCAGCTTGGATAGCGGCTACACCTTC; cdr3_aa: CASSLDSGYTF
d_call: NA; v_call: TRBV7-2; j_call: TRBJ2-7; cdr3_nt: TGTGCCAGCAGCTTAGCGCTGCTCCCGGGGGAGCAGTACTTC; cdr3_aa: CASSLALLPGEQYF
d_call: TRBD2; v_call: TRBV5-1; j_call: TRBJ2-1; cdr3_nt: TGCGCCAGCAGCTTGGGTAGCGGGGGGGCTAGGGAGCAGTTCTTC; cdr3_aa: CASSLGSGGAREQFF
d_call: TRBD1; v_call: TRBV29-1; j_call: TRBJ2-1; cdr3_nt: TGCAGCGTCCGCCCGCCGGGGACAGCCAGTTACAATGAGCAGTTCTTC; cdr3_aa: CSVRPPGTASYNEQFF
d_call: NA; v_call: TRBV25-1; j_call: TRBJ1-1; cdr3_nt: TGTGCCAGCAGTGGAAAGAGGACTGAAGCTTTCTTT; cdr3_aa: CASSGKRTEAFF
d_call: TRBD1; v_call: TRBV4-1; j_call: TRBJ2-1; cdr3_nt: TGCGCCAGCAGCCAAAGGGGACAGAGGCTATCCTACAATGAGCAGTTCTTC; cdr3_aa: CASSQRGQRLSYNEQFF